A single sample gave rise to the 32 T cell receptor beta chains below, sequenced in a study of a mutant IDH1 vaccine in newly diagnosed glioma. For these receptors, no antigen is known. TCRdb's copy holds only in-frame clones and misses some; the assay was immunoSEQ multiplex PCR. Of over 30,000 clones in the sample, roughly 54% are singletons; the top ten hold approximately 10%. Time point described: week 5, during vaccination. Vaccinated patients received 300 ug of mutant IDH1 20-mer peptide per dose, with topical imiquimod. The sample was PBMCs, taken from a glioma patient whose treatment included an IDH1 peptide vaccine. These receptors originate from a woman between 18 and 29 years old with glioma.

This clone qualifies as medium-sized. The J gene is TRBJ1-2, the V gene TRBV7-9; 8 positions agree with TRBD1. CDR1 is SEHNR and CDR2 is FQNEAQ in the germline V gene (reference sequence). The CDR3 runs 14 residues. The J segment lost 10 bases and the V segment lost 3 bases, leaving 10 bases of the junction unmatched. The CDR3 coding sequence is TGTGCCAGCAGCTTTGGTCAGGGGGCGAATGACTACACCTTC. Protein sequence: CASSFGQGANDYTF.

The chain joins TRBV27 to TRBJ2-1, with TRBD2 identical over 9 bases. The CDR3 covers 17 residues. Germline-derived CDR1 and CDR2 are MNHEY and SMNVEV (reference sequence). The junction had 11 bases not matched to a gene; V was cut back by 4 bases and J by 4 bases. The CDR3 region is CASSSPGWREGYNEQFF. The CDR3 DNA is TGTGCCAGCAGTTCCCCTGGTTGGCGGGAGGGATACAATGAGCAGTTCTTC.

In this sample, this clone turned up once. The chain is built from TRBV12-5 and TRBJ1-6; TRBD1 might be the D (6 bases). Germline V gives CDR1 LGHNT, CDR2 FRNRAP. CDR3 length: 14 amino acids. V was shortened by 6 bases and J by 7 bases, with 13 bases between the two germline ends. CDR3 bases: TGTGCTAGTGGGTCCACAGGGCCCAATTCACCCCTCCACTTT. Translated, it gives CASGSTGPNSPLHF.

This clone was observed a handful of times. The chain employs TRBV6-1 and TRBJ2-7; D gene ambiguous. CDR1 is MNHNS and CDR2 is SASEGT in the germline V gene. The CDR3 has 13 amino acids. V dropped 7 bases and J dropped 2 bases, with 12 bases sitting between them. The CDR3 reads CASNPTGPYEQYF. The CDR3 coding sequence is TGTGCCAGCAACCCGACGGGTCCCTACGAGCAGTACTTC.

The gene calls are TRBV4-2 and TRBJ2-3; perhaps TRBD1 as D (6 bases). This CDR3 is built from 16 residues. The germline V gene has CDR1 LGHNA and CDR2 YNFKEQ. Trimming stripped 0 bases from V and 5 bases from J, with 15 bases between. The CDR3 sequence: CASSQEGGSLGDTQYF. DNA for the CDR3: TGTGCCAGCAGCCAAGAAGGGGGTAGCCTGGGAGATACGCAGTATTTT.

V gene TRBV27 combines with J gene TRBJ1-4; D might be TRBD1 (5 bases). Trimming took off 5 bases at V and 5 bases at J, with 9 bases between the two ends. The CDR3 length is 13 residues. Germline assignment: CDR1 MNHEY and CDR2 SMNVEV (reference sequence). In nucleotides, the CDR3 is TGTGCCAGCAGTCACGGGGGGAATGAAAAACTGTTTTTT. It specifies CASSHGGNEKLFF.

The J gene is TRBJ2-1, the V gene TRBV28; the match to TRBD2 covers 7 bases. This CDR3 region has 16 residues. Losses at the gene ends were 6 bases for V and 4 bases for J; bases not matched to a gene: 12. The germline gives CDR1 MDHEN, CDR2 SYDVKM. The CDR3: CASRHDTGLKYNEQFF. The CDR3 coding sequence is TGTGCCAGCAGACATGATACGGGACTAAAATACAATGAGCAGTTCTTC.

In this sample, this clone turned up once. This chain links TRBV18 with TRBJ2-5; D ambiguous. The V and J ends lost 6 bases and 3 bases respectively, with 8 bases between them. The germline V gene encodes CDR1 KGHSH and CDR2 LQKENI. This CDR3 region has 12 residues. CDR3 DNA: TGTGCCAGCTCGGCGATAAAAGAGACCCAGTACTTC. Translation gives CASSAIKETQYF.

This clone was detected only a few times. The chain employs TRBV6-6 and TRBJ2-4; possible D gene TRBD2, 6 bases. Trimming cost V 6 bases and J 7 bases, with 13 bases left between them. The CDR3 sequence is 13 residues long. Germline CDR1 reads MNHNY; CDR2 reads SVGAGI (reference sequence). The CDR3 region has the DNA TGTGCCAGCAGACTAGCCTCGGACAACATTCAGTACTTC. It specifies CASRLASDNIQYF.

V is TRBV5-1 and J is TRBJ1-1; D call uncertain. The CDR3 has 16 amino acids. Germline assignment: CDR1 SGHRS and CDR2 YFSETQ. Trimming stripped 4 bases from V and 0 bases from J, with 16 bases between. In nucleotides, the CDR3 is TGCGCCAGCAGCCAAGGGTCAACACTTCTGAACACTGAAGCTTTCTTT. It is translated as CASSQGSTLLNTEAFF.

V gene TRBV7-9 combines with J gene TRBJ1-1; no definite D call. Germline CDR1 is SEHNR and CDR2 is FQNEAQ (reference sequence). The CDR3 extends over 12 amino acids. With 0 bases removed from V and 7 bases from J, the gap between germline ends came to 6 bases. In DNA form, the CDR3 reads TGTGCCAGCAGCTTAGCGTCGAATGAAGCTTTCTTT. This codes for CASSLASNEAFF.

The chain is built from TRBV11-2 and TRBJ2-1, with unresolved D. The V end was cut by 2 bases, the J end by 2 bases, with 10 bases between. The CDR3 spans 15 residues. Germline V lookup: CDR1 SGHAT, CDR2 FQNNGV. This CDR3 is CASSLNGDPYNEQFF. CDR3 nucleotide sequence: TGTGCCAGCAGCTTAAATGGAGATCCCTACAATGAGCAGTTCTTC.

The rearrangement links TRBV9 to TRBJ1-4, with D possibly being TRBD1 (6 bases). V was clipped by 4 bases and J by 7 bases, with 20 bases between them. This CDR3 is built from 16 residues. Per germline, CDR1 SGDLS and CDR2 YYNGEE. The CDR3 DNA reads as TGTGCCAGCAGCCCCAGGGGCCGGGACACCATTGAAAAACTGTTTTTT. This sequence encodes CASSPRGRDTIEKLFF.

This chain links TRBV25-1 with TRBJ2-1; 7 bases are shared with TRBD2. Germline values: CDR1 MGHDK, CDR2 SYGVNS. The junction had 10 bases not matched to a gene; V was cut back by 3 bases and J by 8 bases. The CDR3 loop spans 15 amino acids. CDR3 sequence (DNA): TGTGCCAGCAGTGATTTGTCTTTAGCGGGCTATGAGCAGTTCTTC. It specifies CASSDLSLAGYEQFF.

The chain carries TRBV28 and TRBJ1-1; 8 bases align to TRBD1. Losses at the gene ends were 6 bases for V and 6 bases for J; bases not matched to a gene: 12. CDR3 length equals 15 residues. Per the germline V gene, CDR1 is MDHEN and CDR2 is SYDVKM. The CDR3 here is CASSPFGQGGAEAFF. CDR3 in DNA: TGTGCCAGCAGCCCCTTCGGACAGGGAGGCGCTGAAGCTTTCTTT.

V and J are TRBV6-5 and TRBJ2-2; 13 bases fit TRBD2. The CDR3 consists of 15 residues. CDR1 is MNHEY, CDR2 SVGAGI, per germline. Trimming removed 7 bases from V and 7 bases from J; junction bases left unmatched: 6. CDR3 sequence reads: CASKLAGGRGGELFF. For the CDR3, the DNA is TGTGCCAGCAAACTAGCGGGGGGGAGGGGCGGGGAGCTGTTTTTT.

The chain couples TRBV5-1 to TRBJ2-7; D is ambiguous. The length of the CDR3 is 13 residues. V was shortened by 3 bases and J by 2 bases, with 9 bases between the two germline ends. Germline CDR1 and CDR2: SGHRS and YFSETQ. Written as DNA, the CDR3 is TGCGCCAGCAGCTCAACAGCAACCTACGAGCAGTACTTC. This gives the protein CASSSTATYEQYF.

This clone was seen a handful of times. The chain is built from TRBV28 and TRBJ1-4; D is perhaps TRBD1 (5 bases). The germline V gene encodes CDR1 MDHEN and CDR2 SYDVKM. CDR3 length: 16 amino acids. Trimming cost V 6 bases and J 2 bases, with 16 bases left between them. CDR3 nucleotide sequence: TGTGCCAGCAGCCCTGGGGTGGGGGTCACTAATGAAAAACTGTTTTTT. Translated, it gives CASSPGVGVTNEKLFF. Filled out from reference TRBV28 and TRBJ1-4, the complete variable domain reads DVKVTQSSRYLVKRTGEKVFLECVQDMDHENMFWYRQDPGLGLRLIYFSYDVKMKEKGDIPEGYSVSREKKERFSLILESASTNQTSMYLCASSPGVGVTNEKLFFGSGTQLSVL.

The sample holds a few counts of this clone. The CDR3 region is CASSDSRDSATDTQYF. CDR3 bases: TGTGCCAGCAGTGACTCTAGGGACTCCGCGACAGATACGCAGTATTTT. V and J are TRBV6-4 and TRBJ2-3, with a weak D call TRBD2 (6 bases). The CDR3 contains 16 residues. Germline CDR1 and CDR2: MRHNA and SNTAGT. Trimming left V 0 bases short and J 3 bases short, with 13 bases between.

This chain connects TRBV5-6 to TRBJ1-5; unclear D gene. The germline V gene encodes CDR1 SGHDT and CDR2 YYEEEE. CDR3 length: 18 residues. V was pared by 4 bases and J by 0 bases, with 20 bases between. CDR3 bases: TGTGCCAGCAGCGCTGCGAAGGCGGCAGACTATAGCAATCAGCCCCAGCATTTT. Translation gives CASSAAKAADYSNQPQHF.

This clone occurred a few times. The V and J genes are TRBV7-3 and TRBJ1-1, with D possibly matching TRBD1 (5 bases). The length of the CDR3 is 14 residues. Looked up from germline, CDR1 is SGHTA and CDR2 is FQGTGA. The ends were cut back, 0 bases at V and 6 bases at J, with 11 bases in the middle. The CDR3 sequence is CASSLTGGIAEAFF. The CDR3 bases are TGTGCCAGCAGCTTAACCGGGGGTATCGCTGAAGCTTTCTTT.

The chain employs TRBV18 and TRBJ2-5; possibly TRBD2 for D (5 bases). CDR3 length equals 16 residues. The germline CDR1 and CDR2 sequences are KGHSH and LQKENI. V was pared by 2 bases and J by 2 bases, with 15 bases between. DNA for the CDR3: TGTGCCAGCTCACCAAGGAGAGGAGGAGCTCAAGAGACCCAGTACTTC. Encoded protein: CASSPRRGGAQETQYF.

The chain employs TRBV6-1 and TRBJ2-3; 7 positions match TRBD1. Per germline, CDR1 MNHNS and CDR2 SASEGT. J gave up 3 bases and V 5 bases, and 8 bases lay outside the gene matches. This CDR3 has 15 residues. CDR3 in DNA: TGTGCCAGCAGTTCTCCGGGACAGAGAACAGATACGCAGTATTTT. Its protein is CASSSPGQRTDTQYF.

The chain employs TRBV28 and TRBJ2-5; D perhaps matches TRBD1 (6 bases). Germline-derived CDR1 and CDR2 are MDHEN and SYDVKM. Trimming left V 10 bases short and J 6 bases short, with 15 bases between. This CDR3 is 12 amino acids long. The CDR3 loop is CATQDSLQTQYF. CDR3 nucleotide sequence: TGTGCCACCCAGGACAGCTTACAGACCCAGTACTTC.

This clone was seen more than once but under ten times. J is TRBJ1-1 and V is TRBV13, with unresolved D. The CDR3 spans 14 residues. In germline, CDR1 is PRHDT, CDR2 FYEKMQ (reference sequence). Trimming shortened V by 3 bases and J by 4 bases, and 12 bases separated the two germline ends. The DNA of the CDR3 is TGTGCCAGCAGCTTGGGATATGCGGGCACTGAAGCTTTCTTT. Translating it yields CASSLGYAGTEAFF.

This clone was counted only a few times. For the CDR3, the DNA is TGTGCCAGCAGTGAAAGAGACATTTCCTACGAGCAGTACTTC. Its translation: CASSERDISYEQYF. V and J are TRBV6-1 and TRBJ2-7; D not resolved. Trimming took off 2 bases at V and 1 base at J, with 9 bases between the two ends. The CDR3 consists of 14 residues. Germline CDR1 reads MNHNS; CDR2 reads SASEGT.

The chain combines TRBV19 with TRBJ2-7; D may be TRBD2 (6 bases). In germline, CDR1 is LNHDA, CDR2 SQIVND (reference sequence). This CDR3 is built from 15 residues. Trimming pared 5 bases from V and 7 bases from J, leaving 21 bases between. The CDR3 is CASSESSAGVWEQYF. CDR3 bases: TGTGCCAGTAGTGAGTCTAGCGCTGGGGTTTGGGAGCAGTACTTC. The variable domain in full, with the rest retrieved from reference TRBV19 and TRBJ2-7, is DGGITQSPKYLFRKEGQNVTLSCEQNLNHDAMYWYRQDPGQGLRLIYYSQIVNDFQKGDIAEGYSVSREKKESFPLTVTSAQKNPTAFYLCASSESSAGVWEQYFGPGTRLTVT.

This clone was observed a few times. The V gene is TRBV9, the J gene TRBJ2-3; a weak D match, TRBD2 (6 bases). Germline loops: CDR1 SGDLS, CDR2 YYNGEE. The CDR3 runs to 12 residues. V dropped 7 bases and J dropped 0 bases, with 6 bases sitting between them. CDR3 in DNA: TGTGCCAGCGGGAGGAGCACAGATACGCAGTATTTT. Amino acids: CASGRSTDTQYF.

This chain uses TRBV5-6 with TRBJ1-2; 10 nucleotides line up with TRBD1. Germline CDR1 reads SGHDT; CDR2 reads YYEEEE. The CDR3 has 14 residues. J was trimmed by 7 bases and V by 0 bases; bases with no gene match: 3. CDR3 residues: CASSLETGGGGYTF. CDR3 in DNA: TGTGCCAGCAGCTTGGAGACAGGGGGCGGTGGCTACACCTTC.

This chain's CDR3 is CASSKSSRTAYGYTF. The CDR3 nucleotides read TGTGCCAGCAGCAAAAGTTCACGGACGGCCTATGGCTACACCTTC. The V gene is TRBV21-1, the J gene TRBJ1-2. TRBV21-1 is labeled a pseudogene. The CDR3 consists of 15 residues.

This clone has only a few counts. The chain carries TRBV5-6 and TRBJ1-5, with TRBD1 as a possible D gene (5 bases). Trimming stripped 2 bases from V and 2 bases from J, with 8 bases between. The CDR3 consists of 14 residues. The germline V gene encodes CDR1 SGHDT and CDR2 YYEEEE. The CDR3 DNA follows: TGTGCCAGCAGCTTTTGGGGCGGCAATCAGCCCCAGCATTTT. Translation: CASSFWGGNQPQHF.

The chain has TRBV11-3 and TRBJ2-3; 12 bases agree with TRBD2. CDR1 is SGHNT, CDR2 YENEEA, per germline. The CDR3 extends over 17 amino acids. V was clipped by 5 bases and J by 0 bases; unmatched bases: 6. The CDR3 nucleotides read TGTGCCAGCAGCCCCTGGACTAGCGGGGCTAGCACAGATACGCAGTATTTT. Translated: CASSPWTSGASTDTQYF.